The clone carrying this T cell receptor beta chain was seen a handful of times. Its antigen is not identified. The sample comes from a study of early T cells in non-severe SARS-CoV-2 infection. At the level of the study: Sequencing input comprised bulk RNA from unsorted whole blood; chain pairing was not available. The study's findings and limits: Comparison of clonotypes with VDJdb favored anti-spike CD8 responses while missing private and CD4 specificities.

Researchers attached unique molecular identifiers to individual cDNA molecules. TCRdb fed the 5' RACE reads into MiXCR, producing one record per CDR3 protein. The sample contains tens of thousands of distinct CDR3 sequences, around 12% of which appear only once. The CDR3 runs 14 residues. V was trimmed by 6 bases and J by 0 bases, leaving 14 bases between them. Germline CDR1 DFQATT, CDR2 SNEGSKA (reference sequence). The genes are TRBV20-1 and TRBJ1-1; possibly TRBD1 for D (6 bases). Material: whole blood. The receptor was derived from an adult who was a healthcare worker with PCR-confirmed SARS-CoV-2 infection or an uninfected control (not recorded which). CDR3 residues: CSASPGHLNTEAFF. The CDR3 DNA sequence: TGCAGTGCATCACCGGGACATCTGAACACTGAAGCTTTCTTT.